This record covers a single T cell receptor (beta chain). Its binding antigen is unknown. No base quality information exists; no much larger clone differs at one position. The immunoSEQ Assay, a bias-controlled multiplex PCR, was used to amplify TCRbeta CDR3 regions from genomic DNA. The authors' analysis ran thus. The number of nucleated cells in each sample was estimated from the amplification of reference gene primers within the assay. To quantify the absolute abundance of each unique TCRbeta CDR3 rearrangement, sequence reads were collapsed and filtered. For each sample, productive Simpson clonality was calculated as the square root of Simpson's diversity index over productive rearrangements. TCRdb mirrors the immuneACCESS table, restricted to in-frame sequences. Some clones are absent from its copies; in checked studies, under half trace to an unresolved V gene, and the reason for the others is unknown. The V and J calls and the clone size are those of that table, but D and trimming were determined from the DNA. This sample lists 200,000 to 250,000 clones; 70% to 90% were detected once. The ten largest make up approximately 11% of the sample.

The data were obtained in a study of blood T cell repertoires in COVID-19 (dated by TCRdb to 2018 to 2020). Context from the whole study: Samples covering the acute and convalescent phases of COVID-19 were provided by collaborators in the United States, Italy and Spain. The samples were drawn from the first 160 participants of the ongoing ImmuneRACE study and from under 1,500 subjects provided by 6 global collaborators. The repertoires were released in a freely available public database meant as a resource for research on the immune response to SARS-CoV-2. Nearly every sample came with metadata listing a de-identified subject ID, COVID-19 status, age in years and sex. The dataset comprised deeply sampled blood TCRbeta repertoires from subjects exposed to, actively infected with, or recovered from COVID-19. The material from the prospective study consisted of cDNA or gDNA derived from T cells, B-cell-depleted T cells, or PBMCs. HLA class I and class II types, where available, came from metadata supplied by the sample provider rather than from assay-based typing. The research as a whole found: Clinical and demographic metadata were provided uncurated, with the amount varying by source and participant.

Participants in the prospective study were enrolled through a virtual design, were aged about 18 to 100 years, and lived in about two dozen United States geographic areas. To assign participants to cohorts, the prospective study relied on clinical history that participants themselves reported in a screening survey and a study questionnaire. Recovered participants in ImmuneRACE Cohort 3 were defined by two consecutive negative NP/OP PCR tests, clearance by a healthcare professional, or resolution of symptoms. Mobile phlebotomists in the prospective study collected whole blood, serum and a nasopharyngeal or oropharyngeal swab from every participant. Additional blood draws and questionnaires over an approximately two-month period could optionally be provided by prospective study participants. Prospective study blood samples were shipped either frozen or at room temperature before DNA extraction. The material sequenced was PBMCs or T cells enriched from blood (not recorded which). This sequence originates from a man aged 30-40 years who had recovered from COVID-19.

The CDR3 region has the sequence CASSYGTGQGPQHF. Read as DNA, the sequence is TGTGCCAGCAGTTACGGGACAGGACAAGGGCCCCAGCATTTT. The sequence is built from TRBV6-5 and TRBJ1-5, and 8 bases in between align with TRBD1. V is trimmed back by 2 bases and J by 9 bases, and the junction contains 6 bases that no gene match accounts for. The CDR3, from cysteine to phenylalanine, totals 14 residues. Only the CDR3 DNA is retained, 42 bases long and in frame from the first base. CDR1 MNHEY and CDR2 SVGAGI were looked up in the germline V gene.